Each of the 8 T cell receptor beta chains below was sequenced from the same sample in a study of CXCR3-negative and CXCR3-positive naive CD8 T cells. Study-level points and caveats: CXCR3-expressing naive cells carried TRB CDR3s more hydrophobic than those of CXCR3-negative naive cells.

TRB cDNA was prepared as libraries by UMI-labeled 5' RACE. TCRdb reanalyzed the 5' RACE reads and collapses them to one entry per CDR3 protein, without DNA. Recorded for this sample: 85,000 to 90,000 distinct CDR3 sequences. For these TCRs, the target antigens are not known. What was sequenced was naive CXCR3+ CD8+ T cells from blood. Indicated subset: CD45RO-CCR7+CD27+CD95- naive CD8+ T cells expressing CXCR3 (TNR3+). The receptors shown here come from a human donor in good health. Some clones in this sample may be carry-over from other donors' samples.

The gene calls are TRBV6-5 and TRBJ2-2; TCRdb lists TRBD2, though no DNA is available to test this call. This CDR3 region has 14 residues. CDR1 MNHEY and CDR2 SVGAGI come from the germline V gene. CDR3 in amino acids: CASSLQGSGGELFF.

CDR3: CAISDPDRDASYNEQFF. This chain links TRBV10-3 with TRBJ2-1; absent DNA, TCRdb's TRBD1 call cannot be checked. The CDR3 length is 17 residues. Germline lookup yields CDR1 ENHRY and CDR2 SYGVKD.

V usage is TRBV6-6 and J usage is TRBJ2-5; TCRdb reports TRBD2, a call that lacks DNA to check it against. CDR3 size: 15 residues. The germline CDR1 and CDR2 sequences are MNHNY and SVGAGI (reference sequence). The CDR3: CASSYVGRTKETQYF.

CDR3 sequence reads: CSGAGGNQPQHF. This chain uses TRBV20-1 with TRBJ1-5. The germline V gene encodes CDR1 DFQATT and CDR2 SNEGSKA (reference sequence). The CDR3 is 12 amino acids.

J is TRBJ2-5 and V is TRBV14. CDR1 and CDR2 from the germline V gene are SGHDN and FVKESK. The CDR3 extends over 13 amino acids. The CDR3 sequence: CASSQLTQETQYF.

The chain uses TRBV5-1 and TRBJ2-7. The CDR3 contains 11 residues. Germline values: CDR1 SGHRS, CDR2 YFSETQ. The CDR3 here is CASSVVDEQYF.

The rearrangement joins TRBV4-3 to TRBJ1-5. The CDR3 is 15 residues long. The germline gives CDR1 LGHNA, CDR2 YSLEER. The CDR3 sequence is CASSQDRYSNQPQHF.

V gene TRBV20-1 combines with J gene TRBJ2-7; the D gene TCRdb calls, TRBD1, cannot be checked with no DNA. The CDR3 totals 14 residues. CDR1 is DFQATT and CDR2 is SNEGSKA in the germline V gene (reference sequence). The CDR3 sequence: CSASSDTMFYEQYF.